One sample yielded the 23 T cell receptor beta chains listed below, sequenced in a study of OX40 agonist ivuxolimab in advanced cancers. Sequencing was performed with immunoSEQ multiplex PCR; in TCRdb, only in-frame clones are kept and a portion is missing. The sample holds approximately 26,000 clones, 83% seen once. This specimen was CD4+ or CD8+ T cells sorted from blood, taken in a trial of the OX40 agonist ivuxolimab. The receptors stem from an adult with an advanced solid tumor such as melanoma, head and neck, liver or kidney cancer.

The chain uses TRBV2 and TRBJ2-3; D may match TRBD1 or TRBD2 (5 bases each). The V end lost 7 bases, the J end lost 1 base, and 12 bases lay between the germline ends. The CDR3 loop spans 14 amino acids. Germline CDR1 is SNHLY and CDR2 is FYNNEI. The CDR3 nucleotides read TGTGCCAGCACCGGGACCCGAGGCACAGATACGCAGTATTTT. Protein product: CASTGTRGTDTQYF.

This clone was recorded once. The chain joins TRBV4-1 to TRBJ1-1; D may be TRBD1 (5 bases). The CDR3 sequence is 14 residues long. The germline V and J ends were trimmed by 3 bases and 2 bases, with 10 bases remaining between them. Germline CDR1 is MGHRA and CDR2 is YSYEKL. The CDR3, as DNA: TGCGCCAGCAGCCAGTCCCAGGGTAACACTGAAGCTTTCTTT. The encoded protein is CASSQSQGNTEAFF.

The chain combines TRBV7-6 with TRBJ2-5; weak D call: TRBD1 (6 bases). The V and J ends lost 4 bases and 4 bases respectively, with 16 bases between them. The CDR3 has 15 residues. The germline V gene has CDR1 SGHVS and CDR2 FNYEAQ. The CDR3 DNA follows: TGTGCCAGCAGCTCCAGACAGGTGGGGAGAGAGACCCAGTACTTC. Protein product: CASSSRQVGRETQYF.

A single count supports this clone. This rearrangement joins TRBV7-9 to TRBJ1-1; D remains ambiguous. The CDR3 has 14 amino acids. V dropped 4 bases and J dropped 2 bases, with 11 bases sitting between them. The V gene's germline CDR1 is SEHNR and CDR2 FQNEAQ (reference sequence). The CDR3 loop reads CASSSLYGNTEAFF. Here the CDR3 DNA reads TGTGCCAGCAGCTCACTCTACGGAAACACTGAAGCTTTCTTT.

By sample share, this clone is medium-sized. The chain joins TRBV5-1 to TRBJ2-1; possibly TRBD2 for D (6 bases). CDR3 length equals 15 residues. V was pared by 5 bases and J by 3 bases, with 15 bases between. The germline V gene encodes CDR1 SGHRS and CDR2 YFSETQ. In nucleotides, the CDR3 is TGCGCCAGCAGGCCCGGGTCCGGGGGCTACAATGAGCAGTTCTTC. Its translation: CASRPGSGGYNEQFF.

CDR3 DNA sequence: TGTGCCAGCAGTTATGGGGGGGGAGAGACCCAGTACTTC. Protein product: CASSYGGGETQYF. V and J are TRBV6-5 and TRBJ2-5, with TRBD2 matching over 7 bases. The ends lost 3 bases at V and 4 bases at J; junction bases unmatched: 2. This CDR3 has 13 residues. Germline assignment: CDR1 MNHEY and CDR2 SVGAGI.

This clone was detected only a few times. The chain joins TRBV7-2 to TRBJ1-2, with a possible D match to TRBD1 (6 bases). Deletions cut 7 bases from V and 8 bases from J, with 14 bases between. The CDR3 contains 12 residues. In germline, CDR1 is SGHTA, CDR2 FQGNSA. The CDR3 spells CASTRQGRGYTF. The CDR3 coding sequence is TGTGCCAGCACCCGCCAGGGGAGGGGCTACACCTTC.

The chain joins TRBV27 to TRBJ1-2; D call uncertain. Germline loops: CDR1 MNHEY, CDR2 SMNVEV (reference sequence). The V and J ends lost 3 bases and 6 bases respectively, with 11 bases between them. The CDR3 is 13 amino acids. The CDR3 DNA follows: TGTGCCAGCAGTTTGGGAGGTACGGATGGCTACACCTTC. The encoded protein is CASSLGGTDGYTF.

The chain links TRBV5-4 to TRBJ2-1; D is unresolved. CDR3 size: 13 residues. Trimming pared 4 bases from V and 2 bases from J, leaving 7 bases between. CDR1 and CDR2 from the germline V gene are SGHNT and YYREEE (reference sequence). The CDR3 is CASSPRAYNEQFF. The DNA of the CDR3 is TGTGCCAGCAGCCCCCGGGCCTACAATGAGCAGTTCTTC. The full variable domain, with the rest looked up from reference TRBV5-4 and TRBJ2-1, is ETGVTQSPTHLIKTRGQQVTLRCSSQSGHNTVSWYQQALGQGPQFIFQYYREEENGRGNFPPRFSGLQFPNYSSELNVNALELDDSALYLCASSPRAYNEQFFGPGTRLTVL.

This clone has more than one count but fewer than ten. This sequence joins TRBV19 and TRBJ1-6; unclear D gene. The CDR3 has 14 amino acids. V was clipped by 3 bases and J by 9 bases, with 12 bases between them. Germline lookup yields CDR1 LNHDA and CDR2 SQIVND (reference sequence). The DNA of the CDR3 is TGTGCCAGTAGTATGGGTGGACGAATTTCACCCCTCCACTTT. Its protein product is CASSMGGRISPLHF.

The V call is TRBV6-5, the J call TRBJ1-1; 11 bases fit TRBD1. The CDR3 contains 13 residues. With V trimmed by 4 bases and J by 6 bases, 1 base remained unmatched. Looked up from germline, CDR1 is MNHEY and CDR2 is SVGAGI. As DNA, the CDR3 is TGTGCCAGCAGTTTGGGACAGGGGGCTGAAGCTTTCTTT. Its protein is CASSLGQGAEAFF.

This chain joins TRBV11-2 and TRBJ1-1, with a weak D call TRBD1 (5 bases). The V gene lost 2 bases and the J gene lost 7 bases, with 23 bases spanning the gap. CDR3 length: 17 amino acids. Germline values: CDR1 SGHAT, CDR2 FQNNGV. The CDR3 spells CASSLSGPGTKHGEAFF. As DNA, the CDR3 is TGTGCCAGCAGCTTAAGTGGGCCAGGGACTAAACATGGTGAAGCTTTCTTT.

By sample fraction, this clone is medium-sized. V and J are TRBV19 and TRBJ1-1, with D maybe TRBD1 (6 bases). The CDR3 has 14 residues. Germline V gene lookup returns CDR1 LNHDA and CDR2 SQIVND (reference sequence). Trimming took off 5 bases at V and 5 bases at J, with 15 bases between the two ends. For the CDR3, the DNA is TGTGCCAGTAGTCTCGGGGGGCAAGGTACTGAAGCTTTCTTT. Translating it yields CASSLGGQGTEAFF.

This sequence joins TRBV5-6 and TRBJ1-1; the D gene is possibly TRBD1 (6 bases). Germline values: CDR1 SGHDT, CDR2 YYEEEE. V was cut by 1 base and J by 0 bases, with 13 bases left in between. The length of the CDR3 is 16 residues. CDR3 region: CASSLNLGQLNTEAFF. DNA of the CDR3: TGTGCCAGCAGCTTGAATTTGGGACAACTGAACACTGAAGCTTTCTTT.

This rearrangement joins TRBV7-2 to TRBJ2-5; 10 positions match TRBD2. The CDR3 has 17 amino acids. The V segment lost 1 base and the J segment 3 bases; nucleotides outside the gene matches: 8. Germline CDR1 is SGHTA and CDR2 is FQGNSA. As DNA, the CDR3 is TGTGCCAGCAGCTTAGGGATGGGACTAGCGATAGAAGAGACCCAGTACTTC. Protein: CASSLGMGLAIEETQYF.

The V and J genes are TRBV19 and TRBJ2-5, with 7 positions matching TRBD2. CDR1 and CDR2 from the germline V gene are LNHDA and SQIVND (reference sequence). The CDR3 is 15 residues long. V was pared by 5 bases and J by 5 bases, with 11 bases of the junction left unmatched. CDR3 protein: CASSASTGGGETQYF. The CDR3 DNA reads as TGTGCCAGTAGTGCGTCGACGGGGGGTGGGGAGACCCAGTACTTC. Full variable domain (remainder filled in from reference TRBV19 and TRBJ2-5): DGGITQSPKYLFRKEGQNVTLSCEQNLNHDAMYWYRQDPGQGLRLIYYSQIVNDFQKGDIAEGYSVSREKKESFPLTVTSAQKNPTAFYLCASSASTGGGETQYFGPGTRLLVL.

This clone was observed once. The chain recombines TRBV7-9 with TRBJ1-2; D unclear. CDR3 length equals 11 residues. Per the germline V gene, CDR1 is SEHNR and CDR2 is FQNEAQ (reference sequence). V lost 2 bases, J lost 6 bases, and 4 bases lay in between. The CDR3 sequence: CASSLFDGYTF. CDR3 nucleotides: TGTGCCAGCAGCTTATTTGATGGCTACACCTTC.

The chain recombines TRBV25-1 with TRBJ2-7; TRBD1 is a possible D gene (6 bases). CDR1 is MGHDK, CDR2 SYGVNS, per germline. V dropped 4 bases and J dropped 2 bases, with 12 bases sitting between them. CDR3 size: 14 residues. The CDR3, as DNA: TGTGCCAGCAGTGCGATCCGGGACACCTACGAGCAGTACTTC. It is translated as CASSAIRDTYEQYF.

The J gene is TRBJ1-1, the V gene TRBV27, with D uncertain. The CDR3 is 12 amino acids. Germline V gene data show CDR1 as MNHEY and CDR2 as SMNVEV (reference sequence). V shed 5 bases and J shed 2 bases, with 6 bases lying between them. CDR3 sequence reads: CASSNSNTEAFF. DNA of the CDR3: TGTGCCAGCAGTAACAGTAACACTGAAGCTTTCTTT.

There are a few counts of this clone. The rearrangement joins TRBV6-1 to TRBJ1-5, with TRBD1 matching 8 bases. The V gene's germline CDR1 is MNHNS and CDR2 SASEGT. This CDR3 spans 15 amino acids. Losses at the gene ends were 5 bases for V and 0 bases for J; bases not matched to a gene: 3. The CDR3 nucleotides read TGTGCCAGCAGTCTGACAGGGGATAGCAATCAGCCCCAGCATTTT. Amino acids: CASSLTGDSNQPQHF.

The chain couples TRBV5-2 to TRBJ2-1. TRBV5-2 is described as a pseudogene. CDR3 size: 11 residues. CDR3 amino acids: CASSWGNEQFF. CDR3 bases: TGTGCCAGCAGCTGGGGAAATGAGCAGTTCTTC.

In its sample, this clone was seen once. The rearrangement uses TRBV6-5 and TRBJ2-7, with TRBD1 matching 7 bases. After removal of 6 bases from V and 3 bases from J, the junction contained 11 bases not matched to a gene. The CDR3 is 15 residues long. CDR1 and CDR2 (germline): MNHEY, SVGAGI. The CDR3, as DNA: TGTGCCAGCAGGGGTGGGGACAGCCTTTTCTACGAGCAGTACTTC. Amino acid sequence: CASRGGDSLFYEQYF.

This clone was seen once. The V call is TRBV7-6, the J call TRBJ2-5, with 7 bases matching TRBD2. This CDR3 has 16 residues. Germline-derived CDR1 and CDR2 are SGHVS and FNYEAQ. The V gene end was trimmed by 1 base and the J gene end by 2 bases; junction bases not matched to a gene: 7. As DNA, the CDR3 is TGTGCCAGCAGCTTAGTGACGGGGGGTGATCAAGAGACCCAGTACTTC. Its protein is CASSLVTGGDQETQYF.